The rows below give T cell receptor beta chains drawn from one sample of a study of PD-L1 blockade in urothelial cancer. Method: immunoSEQ multiplex PCR; TCRdb's copy keeps in-frame clones and lacks some. The data contain 35,000 to 50,000 clones, approximately 80% of them seen just once; the ten biggest clones take up 2.5% to 3%. The sample in question was PBMCs, obtained around atezolizumab (anti-PD-L1) treatment. These receptors were obtained from a man in his 70s with urothelial cancer. Each CDR3 is given with its conserved first and last residue. D genes are given only for firm matches. Rows give clone size only sometimes, using once, few, many, or a class for an expanded clone.

v_call,d_call,clone_size,j_call,cdr3_aa,cdr3_nt
TRBV7-2,TRBD2,-,TRBJ2-3,CASSLVGLAGGFDTQYF,TGTGCCAGCAGCTTAGTCGGACTAGCGGGGGGCTTTGATACGCAGTATTTT
TRBV4-2,-,-,TRBJ2-7,CASSQEGLYEQYF,TGTGCCAGCAGCCAAGAGGGCCTCTACGAGCAGTACTTC
TRBV4-1,TRBD1,-,TRBJ2-7,CASSQWWDRGNDEQYF,TGCGCCAGCAGCCAATGGTGGGACAGGGGGAACGACGAGCAGTACTTC
TRBV28,TRBD2,-,TRBJ2-5,CASSFGAGTETQYF,TGTGCCAGCAGTTTCGGAGCGGGAACGGAGACCCAGTACTTC
TRBV9,-,-,TRBJ2-2,CASSVLERANTGELFF,TGTGCCAGCAGCGTATTAGAGCGGGCGAACACCGGGGAGCTGTTTTTT
TRBV4-3,-,-,TRBJ2-7,CASSQDSGAREQYF,TGCGCCAGCAGCCAAGATTCCGGAGCACGCGAGCAGTACTTC
TRBV5-1,-,-,TRBJ1-4,CASSQRSPGTNEKLFF,TGCGCCAGCAGCCAACGTTCCCCAGGAACTAATGAAAAACTGTTTTTT
TRBV5-1,TRBD1,-,TRBJ2-3,CASETGSTDTQYF,TGCGCCAGCGAGACAGGGAGCACAGATACGCAGTATTTT
TRBV19,-,-,TRBJ1-4,CASRRTQLEEKLFF,TGTGCCAGTAGAAGGACTCAACTGGAAGAAAAACTGTTTTTT
TRBV11-3,-,-,TRBJ2-1,CASSLGLSDEQFF,TGTGCCAGCAGCTTAGGGCTTTCTGATGAGCAGTTCTTC
TRBV18,-,-,TRBJ2-7,CASSPLMTDHEQYF,TGTGCCAGCTCACCGTTAATGACTGATCACGAGCAGTACTTC
TRBV5-1,TRBD1,medium-sized,TRBJ1-2,CASSLEQGDGYTF,TGCGCCAGCAGCTTGGAACAGGGGGATGGCTACACCTTC
TRBV5-8,-,-,TRBJ2-3,CASSLVGTQYF,TGTGCCAGCAGCTTGGTCGGTACGCAGTATTTT
TRBV7-7,-,-,TRBJ2-7,CASSPGTEYEQYF,TGTGCTAGCAGCCCAGGCACGGAATACGAGCAGTACTTC